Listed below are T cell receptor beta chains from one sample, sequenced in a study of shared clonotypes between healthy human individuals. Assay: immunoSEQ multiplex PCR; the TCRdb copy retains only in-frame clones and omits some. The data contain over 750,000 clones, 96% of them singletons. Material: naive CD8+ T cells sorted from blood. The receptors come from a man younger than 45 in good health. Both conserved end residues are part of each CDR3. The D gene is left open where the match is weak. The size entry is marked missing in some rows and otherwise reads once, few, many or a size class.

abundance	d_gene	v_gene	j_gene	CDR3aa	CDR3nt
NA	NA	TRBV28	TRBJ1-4	CASSATGGTNEKLFF	TGTGCCAGCAGCGCAACCGGAGGAACTAATGAAAAACTGTTTTTT
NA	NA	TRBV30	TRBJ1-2	CALERVVANYGYTF	TGTGCCTTGGAAAGAGTGGTCGCTAACTATGGCTACACCTTC
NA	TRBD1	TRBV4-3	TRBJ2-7	CASSQGVTGTALSYEQYF	TGCGCCAGCAGCCAAGGAGTGACCGGGACAGCACTCTCCTACGAGCAGTACTTC
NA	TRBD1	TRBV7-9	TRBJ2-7	CASSGQGPTYEQYF	TGTGCCAGCAGTGGACAGGGTCCCACCTACGAGCAGTACTTC
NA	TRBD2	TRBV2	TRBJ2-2	CASSEIAGGETGELFF	TGTGCCAGCAGTGAAATAGCGGGAGGAGAGACCGGGGAGCTGTTTTTT
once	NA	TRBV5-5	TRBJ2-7	CASSSNRGYEQYF	TGTGCCAGCAGCTCCAACCGGGGCTACGAGCAGTACTTC
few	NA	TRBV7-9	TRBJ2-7	CASSLVADEQYF	TGTGCCAGCAGCTTAGTGGCCGACGAGCAGTACTTC
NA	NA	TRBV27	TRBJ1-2	CASSLQGLSYGYTF	TGTGCCAGCAGTTTACAGGGACTGAGCTATGGCTACACCTTC
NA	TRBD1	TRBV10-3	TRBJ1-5	CAISVTGENQPQHF	TGTGCCATCAGTGTTACAGGGGAAAATCAGCCCCAGCATTTT
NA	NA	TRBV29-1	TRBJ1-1	CSVYRVGSAEAFF	TGCAGCGTCTACAGGGTCGGGTCCGCTGAAGCTTTCTTT
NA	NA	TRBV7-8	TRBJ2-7	CASSLGPGDTPSYEQYF	TGTGCCAGCAGCTTAGGGCCAGGCGACACTCCATCCTACGAGCAGTACTTC
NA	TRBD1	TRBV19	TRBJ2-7	CASSWTGASYEQYF	TGTGCCAGTAGCTGGACAGGGGCCTCCTACGAGCAGTACTTC
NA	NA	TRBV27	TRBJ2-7	CASSTGYEQYF	TGTGCCAGCAGTACGGGCTACGAGCAGTACTTC
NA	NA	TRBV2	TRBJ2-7	CASSENPGDITYEQYF	TGTGCCAGCAGCGAAAACCCAGGGGACATCACCTACGAGCAGTACTTC
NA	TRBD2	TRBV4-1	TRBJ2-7	CASSQVLAGVYEQYF	TGCGCCAGCAGCCAAGTCCTAGCGGGGGTTTACGAGCAGTACTTC
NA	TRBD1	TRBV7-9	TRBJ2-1	CASSTTGILSGNEQFF	TGTGCCAGCAGCACGACAGGGATTCTCAGTGGGAATGAGCAGTTCTTC
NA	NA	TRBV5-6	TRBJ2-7	CASSLAGQNEQYF	TGTGCCAGCAGCTTGGCGGGGCAAAACGAGCAGTACTTC
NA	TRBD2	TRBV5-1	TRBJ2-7	CASSSTPRGRAYEQYF	TGCGCCAGCAGCTCGACCCCCCGCGGGAGGGCCTACGAGCAGTACTTC
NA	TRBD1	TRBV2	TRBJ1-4	CASSEPGQGNEKLFF	TGTGCCAGCAGTGAACCGGGACAGGGAAATGAAAAACTGTTTTTT
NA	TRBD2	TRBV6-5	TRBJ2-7	CASSPSIAGGHEQYF	TGTGCCAGCAGCCCGTCTATAGCGGGAGGCCACGAGCAGTACTTC
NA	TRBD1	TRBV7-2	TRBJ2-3	CASSLFDRVADTQYF	TGTGCCAGCAGCTTATTTGACAGGGTCGCAGATACGCAGTATTTT
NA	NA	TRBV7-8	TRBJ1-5	CASSPHMNPQHF	TGTGCCAGCAGCCCACACATGAACCCCCAGCATTTT
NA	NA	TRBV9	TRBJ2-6	CASSVERSSGANVLTF	TGTGCCAGCAGCGTAGAGAGAAGCTCTGGGGCCAACGTCCTGACTTTC
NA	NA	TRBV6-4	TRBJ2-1	CASSDSIGRQGLYNEQFF	TGTGCCAGCAGTGACTCGATAGGCAGACAAGGATTGTACAATGAGCAGTTCTTC
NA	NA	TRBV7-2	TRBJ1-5	CASSFRRRYSNQPQHF	TGTGCCAGCAGCTTCCGACGACGGTATAGCAATCAGCCCCAGCATTTT
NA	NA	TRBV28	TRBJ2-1	CASSPRTAYNEQFF	TGTGCCAGCAGCCCCAGGACAGCTTACAATGAGCAGTTCTTC
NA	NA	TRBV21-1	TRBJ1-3	CASSPPGQGVPHFSGNTIYF	TGTGCCAGCAGCCCCCCGGGACAGGGGGTCCCCCATTTCTCTGGAAACACCATATATTTT
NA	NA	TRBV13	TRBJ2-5	CASSLRTVQETQYF	TGTGCCAGCAGCTTACGGACAGTACAAGAGACCCAGTACTTC
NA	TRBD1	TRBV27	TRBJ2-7	CASSLGSGDSSYEQYF	TGTGCCAGCAGTTTAGGATCTGGGGACAGCTCCTACGAGCAGTACTTC
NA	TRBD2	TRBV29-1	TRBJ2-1	CSVELAGGVDEQFF	TGCAGCGTTGAACTAGCGGGAGGGGTCGATGAGCAGTTCTTC
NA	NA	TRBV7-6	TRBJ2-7	CASSPSSLYEQYF	TGTGCCAGCAGCCCCTCGTCGCTCTACGAGCAGTACTTC
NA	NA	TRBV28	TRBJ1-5	CASSFRSYSNQPQHF	TGTGCCAGCAGTTTCAGGTCCTATAGCAATCAGCCCCAGCATTTT
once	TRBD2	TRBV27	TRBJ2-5	CASSLGGSKALVGRETQYF	TGTGCCAGCAGTTTGGGAGGGTCGAAGGCATTAGTAGGTAGAGAGACCCAGTACTTC
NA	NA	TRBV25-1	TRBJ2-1	CASSASRDTNNEQFF	TGTGCCAGCAGTGCGTCCCGGGACACCAACAATGAGCAGTTCTTC
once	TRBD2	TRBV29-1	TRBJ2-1	CSVELGLAGGPVTEQFF	TGCAGCGTTGAACTCGGACTAGCGGGAGGGCCTGTGACTGAGCAGTTCTTC
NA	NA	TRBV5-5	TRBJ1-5	CASSSGTRDPQRSNQPQHF	TGTGCCAGCAGCTCCGGGACGCGGGACCCGCAACGAAGCAATCAGCCCCAGCATTTT
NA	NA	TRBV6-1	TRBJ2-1	CASSEAALALNEQFF	TGTGCCAGCAGTGAAGCGGCCCTAGCCCTCAATGAGCAGTTCTTC
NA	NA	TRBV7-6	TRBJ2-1	CASSLVPREVDNEQFF	TGTGCCAGCAGCTTAGTTCCCAGGGAGGTGGACAATGAGCAGTTCTTC
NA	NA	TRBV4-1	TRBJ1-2	CASSQVGAKNYGYTF	TGCGCCAGCAGCCAAGTGGGGGCTAAGAACTATGGCTACACCTTC
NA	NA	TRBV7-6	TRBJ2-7	CASSFEISYEQYF	TGTGCCAGCAGCTTTGAGATCTCCTACGAGCAGTACTTC
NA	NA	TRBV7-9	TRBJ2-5	CASSPRVVGGETQYF	TGTGCCAGCAGCCCGCGGGTTGTGGGGGGAGAGACCCAGTACTTC
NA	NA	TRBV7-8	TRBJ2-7	CASSLEFLISSQGNSYEQYF	TGTGCCAGCAGCTTAGAGTTTCTCATATCGTCCCAGGGAAATTCCTACGAGCAGTACTTC
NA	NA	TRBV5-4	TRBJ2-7	CASSPEDSYEQYF	TGTGCCAGCAGCCCGGAGGACAGCTACGAGCAGTACTTC
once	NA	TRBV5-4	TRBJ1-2	CASSAQGAGFYTF	TGTGCCAGCAGTGCACAGGGCGCGGGGTTCTACACCTTC
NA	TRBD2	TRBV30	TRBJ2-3	CAWRGLGERDTQYF	TGTGCCTGGAGGGGACTAGGAGAGCGAGATACGCAGTATTTT